The next 21 T cell receptor beta chains were all read from a single sample in a study of T cell responses to AZD1222 COVID-19 vaccine. Some clones are missing from TCRdb's copy, which holds only in-frame ones; the method was immunoSEQ multiplex PCR. The sample records tens of thousands of clones, 75% to 90% being singletons. The material sequenced was peripheral blood, taken 28 days after the second AZD1222 dose. These receptors came from an adult who received the AZD1222 COVID-19 vaccine.

V gene TRBV5-1 combines with J gene TRBJ2-2; D uncertain. In germline, CDR1 is SGHRS, CDR2 YFSETQ. The CDR3 has 17 residues. V lost 0 bases, J lost 0 bases, and 12 bases lay in between. DNA for the CDR3: TGCGCCAGCAGCTTGGTTGTTGGTTCGACGAACACCGGGGAGCTGTTTTTT. Its translation: CASSLVVGSTNTGELFF.

V is TRBV4-2 and J is TRBJ2-7, with 14 bases lining up with TRBD2. Looked up from germline, CDR1 is LGHNA and CDR2 is YNFKEQ. CDR3 length: 16 amino acids. With 0 bases clipped from V and 5 bases from J, the junction kept 3 bases outside the gene matches. This CDR3 is CASSQDGTSGSDEQYF. The CDR3, as DNA: TGTGCCAGCAGCCAAGATGGGACTAGCGGGAGCGACGAGCAGTACTTC.

The gene calls are TRBV6-5 and TRBJ1-1; 8 bases are shared with TRBD1. V trimming: 4 bases; J trimming: 1 base; junction bases outside the gene matches: 5. The CDR3 contains 15 residues. CDR1 is MNHEY, CDR2 SVGAGI, per germline. CDR3 region: CASSSDRARNTEAFF. CDR3 bases: TGTGCCAGCAGTTCGGACAGGGCCAGGAACACTGAAGCTTTCTTT.

The gene calls are TRBV2 and TRBJ2-3; 7 bases are shared with TRBD1. After removal of 4 bases from V and 3 bases from J, the junction contained 4 bases not matched to a gene. The V gene's germline CDR1 is SNHLY and CDR2 FYNNEI. The CDR3 is 14 residues long. CDR3: CASSVVQGTDTQYF. In nucleotides, the CDR3 is TGTGCCAGCAGTGTAGTACAGGGGACAGATACGCAGTATTTT. Drawing the rest from reference TRBV2 and TRBJ2-3, the complete variable domain is EPEVTQTPSHQVTQMGQEVILRCVPISNHLYFYWYRQILGQKVEFLVSFYNNEISEKSEIFDDQFSVERPDGSNFTLKIRSTKLEDSAMYFCASSVVQGTDTQYFGPGTRLTVL.

This clone occurred once. V is TRBV2 and J is TRBJ1-1; D gene uncertain. V gave up 4 bases and J gave up 1 base, with 10 bases separating them. Per the germline V gene, CDR1 is SNHLY and CDR2 is FYNNEI. This CDR3 contains 14 residues. CDR3 amino acids: CASSVVQTNTEAFF. The CDR3 coding sequence is TGTGCCAGCAGTGTGGTACAGACGAACACTGAAGCTTTCTTT. Supplemented by reference TRBV2 and TRBJ1-1, the full variable domain reads EPEVTQTPSHQVTQMGQEVILRCVPISNHLYFYWYRQILGQKVEFLVSFYNNEISEKSEIFDDQFSVERPDGSNFTLKIRSTKLEDSAMYFCASSVVQTNTEAFFGQGTRLTVV.

V is TRBV6-5 and J is TRBJ2-1, with 10 positions matching TRBD1. The germline V gene encodes CDR1 MNHEY and CDR2 SVGAGI. The CDR3 spans 15 residues. Unmatched junction bases numbered 6, after V lost 5 bases and J lost 5 bases. Written as DNA, the CDR3 is TGTGCCAGCAGTAAGACAGGGGGCGCCAACAATGAGCAGTTCTTC. Translating gives CASSKTGGANNEQFF.

The V gene is TRBV24-1, the J gene TRBJ1-5, with TRBD1 as a possible D gene (6 bases). V was cut by 5 bases and J by 9 bases, with 7 bases left in between. CDR3 length equals 11 residues. Germline V gene sequence: CDR1 KGHDR, CDR2 SFDVKD. CDR3 sequence: CATSGGGPQHF. As DNA, the CDR3 is TGTGCCACCAGTGGAGGGGGGCCCCAGCATTTT.

The chain recombines TRBV4-2 with TRBJ2-1; 8 bases map to TRBD2. Germline values: CDR1 LGHNA, CDR2 YNFKEQ. The J segment lost 10 bases and the V segment lost 2 bases, leaving 4 bases of the junction unmatched. The CDR3 has 13 amino acids. CDR3 protein: CASSQQTSVEQFF. CDR3 coding DNA: TGTGCCAGCAGCCAACAGACTAGCGTAGAGCAGTTCTTC.

The chain uses TRBV28 and TRBJ1-4; the D is unclear. This CDR3 is 15 amino acids long. CDR1 is MDHEN and CDR2 is SYDVKM in the germline V gene. With 5 bases removed from V and 3 bases from J, the gap between germline ends came to 13 bases. This CDR3 reads CASSTRREPNEKLFF. DNA for the CDR3: TGTGCCAGCAGTACCCGAAGGGAACCTAATGAAAAACTGTTTTTT.

As DNA, the CDR3 is TGTGCCAGCAGCCATGACCTGAACACTGAAGCTTTCTTT. It encodes CASSHDLNTEAFF. The V and J genes are TRBV5-8 and TRBJ1-1, with no clear D. The CDR3 covers 13 residues. The V end was cut by 4 bases, the J end by 0 bases, with 7 bases between. From germline, CDR1 is SGHTS and CDR2 YDEGEE.

The V call is TRBV27, the J call TRBJ2-4, with D maybe TRBD2 (6 bases). The CDR3 covers 19 residues. V lost 4 bases and J 3 bases, leaving 25 bases between the germline ends. Germline V CDR1 and CDR2: MNHEY, SMNVEV (reference sequence). The CDR3 protein is CASSSNRPGTYTNKNIQYF. The CDR3 DNA follows: TGTGCCAGCAGTTCCAACAGACCCGGGACTTACACGAACAAAAACATTCAGTACTTC.

This sequence joins TRBV5-6 and TRBJ1-1, with TRBD1 as a possible D gene (6 bases). Per germline, CDR1 SGHDT and CDR2 YYEEEE. Trimming stripped 1 base from V and 10 bases from J, with 11 bases between. CDR3 size: 12 residues. Written as DNA, the CDR3 is TGTGCCAGCAGCTTGTATGGGGGCCGAGCTTTCTTT. It specifies CASSLYGGRAFF.

The chain uses TRBV6-5 and TRBJ1-1, with a tentative D call TRBD1 (5 bases). CDR1 and CDR2 from the germline V gene are MNHEY and SVGAGI. V was clipped by 6 bases and J by 1 base, with 9 bases between them. There are 13 residues in the CDR3. This chain's CDR3 is CASRSTGNTEAFF. CDR3 coding DNA: TGTGCCAGCAGATCAACAGGGAACACTGAAGCTTTCTTT.

The genes are TRBV6-2 or TRBV6-3 and TRBJ2-3; TRBD1 matches at 7 bases. The CDR3 runs 15 residues. V lost 2 bases, J lost 3 bases, and 5 bases stayed unmatched. CDR1 and CDR2 (germline): MNHEY, SVGEGT. As DNA, the CDR3 is TGTGCCAGCAGTTACGAGACAGGGCCGACAGATACGCAGTATTTT. This translates into CASSYETGPTDTQYF.

The chain links TRBV6-5 to TRBJ2-5, with 7 bases that match TRBD2. The CDR3 runs to 14 residues. CDR1 and CDR2 (germline): MNHEY, SVGAGI. Trimming cost V 5 bases and J 4 bases; bases outside gene matches: 7. CDR3 DNA: TGTGCCAGCAGTATCGGGACTATAAGAGAGACCCAGTACTTC. This gives the protein CASSIGTIRETQYF.

The V call is TRBV24-1, the J call TRBJ2-1; 7 bases align to TRBD1. Germline CDR1 and CDR2: KGHDR and SFDVKD. Trimming took 3 bases from V and 0 from J; bases not matched to a gene: 7. The CDR3 is 17 residues long. CDR3 DNA sequence: TGTGCCACCAGTGATGGGGACAGTTCTGGCTCCTACAATGAGCAGTTCTTC. Its translation: CATSDGDSSGSYNEQFF.

The chain joins TRBV4-2 to TRBJ1-4, with 7 nucleotides matching TRBD1. The CDR3 extends over 15 amino acids. With 1 base clipped from V and 8 bases from J, the junction kept 7 bases outside the gene matches. Germline V gives CDR1 LGHNA, CDR2 YNFKEQ. CDR3 nucleotides: TGTGCCAGCAGCCAAGGGAGACAGGGTGGCGAAAAACTGTTTTTT. Translating it yields CASSQGRQGGEKLFF.

The chain is built from TRBV3-1 (or the pseudogene TRBV3-2) and TRBJ2-7; D possibly corresponds to TRBD2 (6 bases). The CDR3 sequence is 14 residues long. V gave up 4 bases and J gave up 3 bases, with 13 bases separating them. Germline lookup yields CDR1 LGHDT and CDR2 YNNKEL (reference sequence). The CDR3, as DNA: TGTGCCAGCAGCCGTAGCGGATCCTTCTACGAGCAGTACTTC. It specifies CASSRSGSFYEQYF.

This chain connects TRBV7-9 to TRBJ2-3; tentative D call: TRBD1 (6 bases). The germline CDR1 and CDR2 sequences are SEHNR and FQNEAQ (reference sequence). The ends were cut back, 6 bases at V and 8 bases at J, with 21 bases in the middle. CDR3 length equals 15 residues. CDR3 sequence (DNA): TGTGCCAGCAGAGATGGGGCAGCCGGCAGGGGTACGCAGTATTTT. Protein product: CASRDGAAGRGTQYF.

This clone was picked up a small number of times. Here the CDR3 DNA reads TGCAGCGTTGAAGCTGACAGACCCTACGAGCAGTACTTC. Translated: CSVEADRPYEQYF. V gene TRBV29-1 combines with J gene TRBJ2-7, with D perhaps matching TRBD1 (5 bases). Looked up from germline, CDR1 is SQVTM and CDR2 is ANQGSEA. Trimming left V 1 base short and J 2 bases short, with 9 bases between. The CDR3 is made up of 13 amino acids.

The J gene is TRBJ1-5, the V gene TRBV5-1, with D tentatively TRBD1 (5 bases). The CDR3 runs 15 residues. The V gene lost 1 base and the J gene lost 3 bases, with 11 bases spanning the gap. Germline values: CDR1 SGHRS, CDR2 YFSETQ. CDR3 DNA: TGCGCCAGCAGCTTGAGTGGGGGTATCAATCAGCCCCAGCATTTT. It codes for CASSLSGGINQPQHF.